This T cell receptor beta chain was found in a study of cytomegalovirus exposure and HLA in healthy donors. The ends lost 2 bases at V and 0 bases at J; junction bases unmatched: 2. This CDR3 region has 15 residues. The germline gives CDR1 SGHTA, CDR2 FQGNSA. Remarks on this clone: Its antigen is unknown.

Profiled with immunoSEQ multiplex PCR; TCRdb holds only in-frame clones, not every one. This sample has some 120,000 clones, with roughly 86% found just once. Study-level points and caveats: About 180 TCR beta chains were listed as cytomegalovirus-associated. Reported performance of the classifier showed diagnosis of cytomegalovirus status with high specificity and sensitivity. Most sequenced TCRs were rare (though some public TCRs occurred in many donors).

The chain combines TRBV7-2 with TRBJ2-7, with 9 bases aligning to TRBD2. This TCR was sampled from a man aged 25 to 45 in good health and CMV-seronegative. Sequencing was performed on PBMCs. This CDR3 is CASSLSGGSSYEQYF. CDR3 coding DNA: TGTGCCAGCAGCTTAAGCGGGGGGAGCTCCTACGAGCAGTACTTC.